The 29 T cell receptor beta chains below all came from one sample that was sequenced in a study of cytotoxic CD8 clonotypes in ibrutinib-treated CLL. Repertoires were generated with immunoSEQ multiplex PCR, while TCRdb's copy carries only in-frame clones and drops some. The data contain over 30,000 clones, about two thirds of them singletons. The material was PBMCs, obtained at disease progression, from a patient treated with ibrutinib. These receptors originate from a human donor with chronic lymphocytic leukemia.

A note on this clone: One end of the junction varies from germline; a read error may be responsible. The chain is built from TRBV7-7 and TRBJ2-5; a weak D match, TRBD1 (6 bases). Germline loops: CDR1 SSHAT, CDR2 FNYEAQ (reference sequence). This CDR3 is built from 14 residues. The CDR3 DNA reads as TGTGCTAGCAGCTTAAGTCCAGGGGAAGAGACCCAGTACTTC. Amino acid sequence: CASSLSPGEETQYF.

The chain carries TRBV14 and TRBJ1-1, with D perhaps TRBD1 (6 bases). The V gene lost 4 bases and the J gene lost 4 bases, with 10 bases spanning the gap. Germline CDR1 reads SGHDN; CDR2 reads FVKESK. The CDR3 is 13 residues long. CDR3 loop: CASSPQGTTEAFF. The CDR3 coding sequence is TGTGCCAGCAGCCCTCAGGGGACCACTGAAGCTTTCTTT.

V and J are TRBV15 and TRBJ2-5, with D possibly matching TRBD2 (5 bases). The V gene lost 2 bases and the J gene lost 5 bases, with 12 bases spanning the gap. Germline V gives CDR1 LNHNV, CDR2 YYDKDF (reference sequence). The length of the CDR3 is 14 residues. The chain's CDR3 is CATSRRRGGETQYF. The CDR3 DNA sequence: TGTGCCACCAGCAGAAGACGGGGTGGGGAGACCCAGTACTTC.

The V gene is TRBV5-1, the J gene TRBJ2-3; D perhaps matches TRBD2 (6 bases). CDR3 length equals 18 residues. V gave up 5 bases and J gave up 0 bases, with 22 bases separating them. CDR1 and CDR2 (germline): SGHRS, YFSETQ. The CDR3 DNA is TGCGCCAGCAGGGAGAGTCCCTCGGGAGTTCTTAGCACAGATACGCAGTATTTT. Protein: CASRESPSGVLSTDTQYF.

The chain couples TRBV7-9 to TRBJ2-3; the D gene is possibly TRBD1 (5 bases). The CDR3 covers 15 residues. V lost 10 bases, J lost 3 bases, and 20 bases lay in between. The germline gives CDR1 SEHNR, CDR2 FQNEAQ (reference sequence). The DNA of the CDR3 is TGTGCCATAACTATGACAGTGACAATTACAGATACGCAGTATTTT. Its protein product is CAITMTVTITDTQYF.

The chain couples TRBV4-1 to TRBJ1-2, with D perhaps matching TRBD1 (5 bases). Trimming left V 1 base short and J 2 bases short, with 11 bases between. The CDR3 has 15 residues. CDR1 is MGHRA and CDR2 is YSYEKL in the germline V gene. DNA for the CDR3: TGCGCCAGCAGCCAAGGGGATCGGGGGAACTATGGCTACACCTTC. Translation gives CASSQGDRGNYGYTF.

The chain is built from TRBV19 and TRBJ2-1, with 12 bases that match TRBD2. Trimming took 9 bases from V and 5 from J; bases not matched to a gene: 2. This CDR3 is 13 amino acids long. Per the germline V gene, CDR1 is LNHDA and CDR2 is SQIVND (reference sequence). For the CDR3, the DNA is TGTGCCAGCCGGACTAGCGGGGACAATGAGCAGTTCTTC. Translated, it gives CASRTSGDNEQFF. The full variable domain, its missing parts supplied by reference TRBV19 and TRBJ2-1, is DGGITQSPKYLFRKEGQNVTLSCEQNLNHDAMYWYRQDPGQGLRLIYYSQIVNDFQKGDIAEGYSVSREKKESFPLTVTSAQKNPTAFYLCASRTSGDNEQFFGPGTRLTVL.

V gene TRBV6-6 combines with J gene TRBJ2-6; D is possibly TRBD1 (6 bases). CDR1 is MNHNY, CDR2 SVGAGI, per germline (reference sequence). The CDR3 covers 15 residues. Trimming stripped 5 bases from V and 4 bases from J, with 12 bases between. The CDR3 loop is CASSLVGAGANVLTF. Here the CDR3 DNA reads TGTGCCAGCAGTCTTGTGGGGGCCGGGGCCAACGTCCTGACTTTC.

This chain connects TRBV9 to TRBJ2-3; unclear D gene. Germline V gene data show CDR1 as SGDLS and CDR2 as YYNGEE. V lost 0 bases and J 1 base, leaving 9 bases between the germline ends. The CDR3 has 15 amino acids. CDR3 protein: CASSVVVAGTDTQYF. The CDR3 DNA sequence: TGTGCCAGCAGCGTAGTGGTAGCCGGCACAGATACGCAGTATTTT.

The rearrangement links TRBV5-1 to TRBJ2-1; a weak D match, TRBD2 (6 bases). The V gene's germline CDR1 is SGHRS and CDR2 YFSETQ. Trimming took 0 bases from V and 6 from J, leaving 13 bases between them. This CDR3 is built from 15 residues. This CDR3 is CASSLDGRGFNEQFF. CDR3 in DNA: TGCGCCAGCAGCTTGGACGGGAGAGGGTTCAATGAGCAGTTCTTC.

The chain links TRBV5-1 to TRBJ2-3; TRBD2 aligns across 16 bases. This CDR3 has 17 residues. V lost 4 bases, J lost 4 bases, and 6 bases stayed unmatched. Germline lookup yields CDR1 SGHRS and CDR2 YFSETQ. DNA of the CDR3: TGCGCCAGCAGCCGGGGACTAGCGGGAGGGCAGGCAGATACGCAGTATTTT. Residues: CASSRGLAGGQADTQYF.

The chain joins TRBV5-6 to TRBJ1-1; tentatively, D is TRBD1 (6 bases). CDR1 is SGHDT and CDR2 is YYEEEE in the germline V gene. The CDR3 contains 14 residues. V was shortened by 8 bases and J by 1 base, with 15 bases between the two germline ends. The CDR3 loop reads CASKPTGSNTEAFF. For the CDR3, the DNA is TGTGCCAGTAAACCGACAGGTTCGAACACTGAAGCTTTCTTT.

This chain uses TRBV4-2 with TRBJ1-2; no clear D gene. The CDR3 has 14 amino acids. Trimming took 4 bases from V and 6 from J, leaving 15 bases between them. Germline loops: CDR1 LGHNA, CDR2 YNFKEQ. CDR3 sequence: CASSRGAREDGYTF. CDR3 bases: TGTGCCAGCAGCCGTGGTGCAAGGGAAGATGGCTACACCTTC.

V is TRBV11-2 and J is TRBJ2-2; D is perhaps TRBD1 or TRBD2 (5 bases each). The CDR3 extends over 14 amino acids. Germline CDR1 is SGHAT and CDR2 is FQNNGV. V lost 6 bases, J lost 6 bases, and 14 bases lay in between. This CDR3 reads CASSPQEVAGELFF. The CDR3 region has the DNA TGTGCCAGCAGTCCACAGGAGGTTGCCGGGGAGCTGTTTTTT.

V usage is TRBV7-9 and J usage is TRBJ2-1, with TRBD1 identical over 8 bases. V lost 4 bases, J lost 6 bases, and 8 bases stayed unmatched. The V gene's germline CDR1 is SEHNR and CDR2 FQNEAQ (reference sequence). This CDR3 spans 15 amino acids. The CDR3 region is CASSSVGQGGNEQFF. CDR3 bases: TGTGCCAGCAGCTCCGTTGGACAGGGAGGCAATGAGCAGTTCTTC.

The rearrangement links TRBV28 to TRBJ1-5, with D hard to call. V was cut by 6 bases and J by 1 base, with 10 bases left in between. Germline CDR1 is MDHEN and CDR2 is SYDVKM. The CDR3 runs to 14 residues. The CDR3 spells CASSFSVSNQPQHF. CDR3 bases: TGTGCCAGCAGCTTCAGTGTGAGCAATCAGCCCCAGCATTTT.

The sample holds a few counts of this clone. The V call is TRBV5-1, the J call TRBJ2-7; 11 bases agree with TRBD1. V was clipped by 8 bases and J by 7 bases; unmatched bases: 8. Germline-derived CDR1 and CDR2 are SGHRS and YFSETQ. The CDR3 extends over 13 amino acids. CDR3 bases: TGCGCCAGTTCCGGACAGGGGGCTGGTGAGCAGTACTTC. This sequence encodes CASSGQGAGEQYF.

V is TRBV19 and J is TRBJ2-1, with D maybe TRBD1 (5 bases). Germline values: CDR1 LNHDA, CDR2 SQIVND (reference sequence). The CDR3 sequence is 21 residues long. V was cut by 9 bases and J by 5 bases, with 38 bases left in between. The CDR3 region is CASSHLAVGAIQAPYDNEQFF. DNA for the CDR3: TGTGCCAGCAGTCATTTGGCCGTTGGAGCAATACAGGCTCCCTACGACAATGAGCAGTTCTTC.

V gene TRBV29-1 combines with J gene TRBJ1-4, with 12 bases lining up with TRBD1. Germline V lookup: CDR1 SQVTM, CDR2 ANQGSEA. J lost 5 bases, V lost 4 bases, and 5 bases had no gene match. The CDR3 runs 15 residues. In DNA, the CDR3 is TGCAGCGTTGGGGGGACAGGGGGCTTGAATGAAAAACTGTTTTTT. Translation gives CSVGGTGGLNEKLFF.

This chain connects TRBV2 to TRBJ2-6; no firm D call. V lost 6 bases and J lost 4, with 10 bases in between. Germline CDR1 is SNHLY and CDR2 is FYNNEI. The CDR3 is 14 amino acids. The CDR3 region has the DNA TGTGCCAGCAGGGGAAGGTACGGGGCCAACGTCCTGACTTTC. This translates into CASRGRYGANVLTF.

This clone was seen a single time. The V and J genes are TRBV7-3 and TRBJ2-2; unclear D gene. Trimming stripped 1 base from V and 1 base from J, with 7 bases between. The length of the CDR3 is 15 residues. Per the germline V gene, CDR1 is SGHTA and CDR2 is FQGTGA. CDR3 DNA sequence: TGTGCCAGCAGCTTAAATGCTGAGAACACCGGGGAGCTGTTTTTT. Its protein product is CASSLNAENTGELFF.

The rearrangement links TRBV5-1 to TRBJ1-3, with D possibly TRBD1 on 6 matching bases. Germline CDR1 SGHRS, CDR2 YFSETQ. This CDR3 has 18 amino acids. V shed 0 bases and J shed 0 bases, with 16 bases lying between them. This chain's CDR3 is CASSLDPGGKSSGNTIYF. The CDR3 DNA reads TGCGCCAGCAGCTTGGACCCGGGGGGCAAGAGCTCTGGAAACACCATATATTTT.

This rearrangement joins TRBV19 to TRBJ1-5, with a weak D call TRBD1 (6 bases). Germline CDR1 LNHDA, CDR2 SQIVND (reference sequence). The CDR3 is 15 residues long. V lost 5 bases and J 7 bases, leaving 18 bases between the germline ends. Written as DNA, the CDR3 is TGTGCCAGTAGTCCCGGGACAACTCTGAACCAGCCCCAGCATTTT. This sequence encodes CASSPGTTLNQPQHF.

With regard to this clone: The sample holds other DNA sequences that translate to the same CDR3. The rearrangement joins TRBV20-1 to TRBJ2-7; TRBD2 is a possible D gene (5 bases). V lost 1 base and J lost 4, with 5 bases in between. The length of the CDR3 is 11 residues. Germline CDR1 and CDR2: DFQATT and SNEGSKA (reference sequence). In nucleotides, the CDR3 is TGCAGTGCTAGAGGAGGGTACGAGCAGTACTTC. Its translation: CSARGGYEQYF.

The V call is TRBV5-4, the J call TRBJ2-7; 7 bases match TRBD2. Germline V gene sequence: CDR1 SGHNT, CDR2 YYREEE (reference sequence). The CDR3 spans 14 residues. J was trimmed by 3 bases and V by 4 bases; bases with no gene match: 7. CDR3 protein: CASSAWEGHYEQYF. CDR3 DNA: TGTGCCAGCAGCGCCTGGGAGGGTCACTACGAGCAGTACTTC.

This clone was seen once. V gene TRBV6-1 combines with J gene TRBJ2-1; a weak D match, TRBD1 (7 bases). Germline CDR1 reads MNHNS; CDR2 reads SASEGT. CDR3 length: 13 residues. Trimming stripped 5 bases from V and 9 bases from J, with 14 bases between. The CDR3 coding sequence is TGTGCCAGCAGTCGGGCAGGGGGGAGTGAGCAGTTCTTC. Translating it yields CASSRAGGSEQFF.

The chain employs TRBV7-2 and TRBJ2-5, with D possibly being TRBD2 (5 bases). V lost 2 bases to trimming and J lost 7 bases, with 17 bases between them. The CDR3 length is 15 residues. The germline CDR1 and CDR2 sequences are SGHTA and FQGNSA. CDR3 DNA sequence: TGTGCCAGCAGCTTACCCGTGGCGGGTGAATCGACCCAGTACTTC. This sequence encodes CASSLPVAGESTQYF.

V is TRBV9 and J is TRBJ1-2, with 7 bases fitting TRBD1. Germline V gene sequence: CDR1 SGDLS, CDR2 YYNGEE. Trimming took 2 bases from V and 7 from J; bases not matched to a gene: 5. The CDR3 totals 13 residues. The CDR3 region is CASSVTGATGYTF. The CDR3 nucleotides read TGTGCCAGCAGCGTCACAGGGGCTACTGGCTACACCTTC.

The chain couples TRBV4-1 to TRBJ2-1, with D perhaps assigned TRBD1 or TRBD2 (5 bases each). This CDR3 is built from 15 residues. CDR1 is MGHRA, CDR2 YSYEKL, per germline. Trimming removed 0 bases at V and 1 base at J, with 7 bases between. The chain's CDR3 is CASSQDGGSYNEQFF. As DNA, the CDR3 is TGCGCCAGCAGCCAAGATGGGGGTTCCTACAATGAGCAGTTCTTC.